This T cell receptor beta chain originates from a study of T cell repertoires in cytomegalovirus infection. One entry per CDR3 protein, called by TCRdb with MiXCR from the reads. The table includes 200,000 to 300,000 distinct CDR3 sequences, about 13% detected once. This CDR3 has 15 amino acids. CDR1 is SGHTA, CDR2 FQGNSA, per germline. Trimming cost V 1 base and J 5 bases; bases outside gene matches: 6. This clonotype was observed at least ten times. Sequenced input: PBMCs. This rearrangement joins TRBV7-2 to TRBJ2-5, with 8 bases lining up with TRBD2. The receptor was derived from a human donor in good health (CMV status not recorded). Some clones in this sample may be carry-over from other donors' samples. The CDR3 nucleotides are TGTGCCAGCAGCTTAGACGGGAGGGCCGGGGAGACCCAGTACTTC. This codes for CASSLDGRAGETQYF. The full variable domain, rest sourced from reference TRBV7-2 and TRBJ2-5, is GAGVSQSPSNKVTEKGKDVELRCDPISGHTALYWYRQSLGQGLEFLIYFQGNSAPDKSGLPSDRFSAERTGGSVSTLTIQRTQQEDSAVYLCASSLDGRAGETQYFGPGTRLLVL.